The 5 T cell receptor beta chains below come from one sample, sequenced in a study of vaccination and CD4 T cells after COVID-19. Sequence data for DNA of cultured CD4+ T cells were generated by the Oncomine TCR Beta short-read assay. Each CDR3 protein is one row after TCRdb ran MiXCR on the PCR reads. The table records 3,500 to 4,000 distinct CDR3 sequences, about 17% of them present only once. The treatment denotes: roughly 10-day PBMC culture with coronavirus spike peptide pools or control peptides (ViraFEST assay). These TCRs are of unknown antigen specificity. Sequenced material: CD4+ T cells from blood, cultured in vitro. The receptors were gathered from a human donor who had recovered from COVID-19.

The chain links TRBV3-1 to TRBJ2-1; D call uncertain. This CDR3 is 13 amino acids long. Germline V gene lookup returns CDR1 LGHDT and CDR2 YNNKEL (reference sequence). V gave up 3 bases and J gave up 10 bases, with 13 bases separating them. As DNA, the CDR3 is TGTGCCAGCAGCCAGATCTTGGGCTCGGAGCAGTTCTTC. Translated, it gives CASSQILGSEQFF.

This chain uses TRBV7-2 with TRBJ2-7, with 7 bases fitting TRBD1. Losses at the gene ends were 6 bases for V and 4 bases for J; bases not matched to a gene: 9. There are 14 residues in the CDR3. Germline V CDR1 and CDR2: SGHTA, FQGNSA. The CDR3 DNA reads TGTGCCAGCAGTCCCGGGACAGCTGCATACGAGCAGTACTTC. Its protein is CASSPGTAAYEQYF.

This clonotype has a handful of counts. This chain connects TRBV12-3 or TRBV12-4 to TRBJ2-1, with D tentatively TRBD1 (5 bases). Trimming removed 3 bases from V and 4 bases from J, with 10 bases in between. CDR3 length: 14 amino acids. The CDR3 DNA is TGTGCCAGCAGTTTTGGGGCTCGGTACAATGAGCAGTTCTTC. Translating gives CASSFGARYNEQFF.

This clonotype was seen a few times. The genes are TRBV6-1 and TRBJ2-7; D is ambiguous. This CDR3 spans 16 amino acids. CDR1 MNHNS and CDR2 SASEGT come from the germline V gene. Between the trimmed V and J ends, which lost 6 bases and 2 bases, there was a span of 20 bases. For the CDR3, the DNA is TGTGCCAGCAGGGTTCTGCCCAATGTGGCAGCCTACGAGCAGTACTTC. Translation: CASRVLPNVAAYEQYF.

This clonotype is classed as medium-sized (0.01 to 0.1%). The chain recombines TRBV2 with TRBJ1-4, with D perhaps TRBD1 (6 bases). V was trimmed by 8 bases and J by 7 bases, leaving 17 bases between them. Germline V CDR1 and CDR2: SNHLY, FYNNEI. CDR3 length: 14 residues. The CDR3 nucleotides are TGTGCCAGCTTAGATGGGGGCGTGAGTGAAAAACTGTTTTTT. Protein product: CASLDGGVSEKLFF.